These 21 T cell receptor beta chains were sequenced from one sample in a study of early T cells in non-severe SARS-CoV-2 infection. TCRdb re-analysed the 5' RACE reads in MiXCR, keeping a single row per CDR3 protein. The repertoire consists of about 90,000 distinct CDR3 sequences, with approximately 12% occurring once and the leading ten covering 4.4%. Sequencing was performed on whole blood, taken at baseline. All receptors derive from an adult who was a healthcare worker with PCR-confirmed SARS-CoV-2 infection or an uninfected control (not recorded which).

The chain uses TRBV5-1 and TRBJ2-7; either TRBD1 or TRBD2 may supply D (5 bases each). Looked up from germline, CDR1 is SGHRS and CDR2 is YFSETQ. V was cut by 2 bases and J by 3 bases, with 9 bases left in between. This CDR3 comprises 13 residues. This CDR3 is CASSFSGSYEQYF. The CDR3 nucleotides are TGCGCCAGCAGCTTCTCAGGGAGCTACGAGCAGTACTTC. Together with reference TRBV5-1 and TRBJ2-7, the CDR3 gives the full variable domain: KAGVTQTPRYLIKTRGQQVTLSCSPISGHRSVSWYQQTPGQGLQFLFEYFSETQRNKGNFPGRFSGRQFSNSRSEMNVSTLELGDSALYLCASSFSGSYEQYFGPGTRLTVT.

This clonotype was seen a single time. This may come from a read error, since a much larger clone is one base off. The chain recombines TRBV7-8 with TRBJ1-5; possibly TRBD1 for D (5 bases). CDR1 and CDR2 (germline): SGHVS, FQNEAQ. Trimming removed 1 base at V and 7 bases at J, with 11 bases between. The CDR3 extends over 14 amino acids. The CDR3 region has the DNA TGTGCCAGCAGCTTAGGGAGCTGGGGGCAGCCCCAGCATTTT. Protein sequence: CASSLGSWGQPQHF.

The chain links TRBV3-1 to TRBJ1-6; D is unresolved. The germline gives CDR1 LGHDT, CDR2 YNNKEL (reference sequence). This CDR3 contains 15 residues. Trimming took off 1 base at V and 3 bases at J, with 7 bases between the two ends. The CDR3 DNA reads TGTGCCAGCAGCCAAGGCTCCAGCTATAATTCACCCCTCCACTTT. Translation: CASSQGSSYNSPLHF.

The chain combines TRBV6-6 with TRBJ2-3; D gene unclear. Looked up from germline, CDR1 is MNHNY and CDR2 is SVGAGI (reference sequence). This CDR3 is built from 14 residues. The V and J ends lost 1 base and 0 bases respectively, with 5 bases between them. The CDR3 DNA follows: TGTGCCAGCAGTTACTACGCAAGCACAGATACGCAGTATTTT. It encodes CASSYYASTDTQYF.

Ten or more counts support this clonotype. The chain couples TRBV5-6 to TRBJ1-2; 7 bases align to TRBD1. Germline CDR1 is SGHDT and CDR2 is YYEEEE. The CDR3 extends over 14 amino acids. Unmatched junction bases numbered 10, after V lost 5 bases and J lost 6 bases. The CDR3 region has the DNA TGTGCCAGCAGTCATAACCAGGGGGTTAATGGCTACACCTTC. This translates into CASSHNQGVNGYTF.

The CDR3 region is CASSLRTGGDTDTQYF. In nucleotides, the CDR3 is TGTGCCAGCAGCTTAAGGACAGGGGGAGACACAGATACGCAGTATTTT. This chain joins TRBV11-2 and TRBJ2-3; 10 bases match TRBD1. Trimming cost V 2 bases and J 2 bases; bases outside gene matches: 4. The germline gives CDR1 SGHAT, CDR2 FQNNGV. The CDR3 has 16 residues.

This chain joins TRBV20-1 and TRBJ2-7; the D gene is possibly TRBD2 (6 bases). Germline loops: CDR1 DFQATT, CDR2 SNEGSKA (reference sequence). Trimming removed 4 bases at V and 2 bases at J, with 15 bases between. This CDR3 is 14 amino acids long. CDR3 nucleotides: TGCAGTGCTATCCCCGCCGGGGGACCCTACGAGCAGTACTTC. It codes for CSAIPAGGPYEQYF.

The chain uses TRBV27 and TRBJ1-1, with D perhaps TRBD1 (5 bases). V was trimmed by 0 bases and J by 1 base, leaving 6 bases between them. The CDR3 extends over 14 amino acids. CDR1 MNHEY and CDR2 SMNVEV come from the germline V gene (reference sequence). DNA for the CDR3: TGTGCCAGCAGTTTATCAGGGGCGAACACTGAAGCTTTCTTT. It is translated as CASSLSGANTEAFF.

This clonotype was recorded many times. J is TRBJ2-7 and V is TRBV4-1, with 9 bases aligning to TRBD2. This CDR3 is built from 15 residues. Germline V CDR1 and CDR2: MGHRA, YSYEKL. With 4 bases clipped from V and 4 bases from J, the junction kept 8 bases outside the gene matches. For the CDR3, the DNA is TGCGCCAGCAGCCCGTCACTAGCGGGTGTATACGAGCAGTACTTC. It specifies CASSPSLAGVYEQYF.

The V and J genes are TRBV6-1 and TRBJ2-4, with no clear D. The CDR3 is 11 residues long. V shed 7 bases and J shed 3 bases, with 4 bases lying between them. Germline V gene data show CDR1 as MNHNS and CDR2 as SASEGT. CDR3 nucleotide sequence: TGTGCCAGCATCAACAAAAACATTCAGTACTTC. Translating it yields CASINKNIQYF.

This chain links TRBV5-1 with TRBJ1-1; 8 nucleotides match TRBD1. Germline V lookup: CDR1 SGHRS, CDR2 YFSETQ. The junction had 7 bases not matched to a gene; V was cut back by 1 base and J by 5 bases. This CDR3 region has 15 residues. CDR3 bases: TGCGCCAGCAGCTTGATTGGCAGGGGGCGGACTGAAGCTTTCTTT. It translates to CASSLIGRGRTEAFF.

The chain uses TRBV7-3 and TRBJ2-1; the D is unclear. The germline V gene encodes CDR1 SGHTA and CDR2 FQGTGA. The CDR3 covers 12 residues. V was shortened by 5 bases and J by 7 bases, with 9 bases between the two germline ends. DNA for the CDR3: TGTGCCAGCAGCCTCCAAAATAATGAGCAGTTCTTC. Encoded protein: CASSLQNNEQFF.

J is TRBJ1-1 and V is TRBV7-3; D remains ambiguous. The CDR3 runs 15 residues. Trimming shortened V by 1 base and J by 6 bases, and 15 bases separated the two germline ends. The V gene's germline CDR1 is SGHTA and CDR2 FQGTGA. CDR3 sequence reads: CASSLMPSGEAEAFF. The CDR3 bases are TGTGCCAGCAGCTTAATGCCCTCCGGGGAGGCTGAAGCTTTCTTT.

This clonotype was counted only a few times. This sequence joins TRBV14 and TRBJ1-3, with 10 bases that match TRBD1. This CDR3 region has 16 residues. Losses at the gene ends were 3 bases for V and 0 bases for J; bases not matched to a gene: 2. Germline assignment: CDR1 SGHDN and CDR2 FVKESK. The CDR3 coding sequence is TGTGCCAGCAGCCAGACAGGGGGCACCTCTGGAAACACCATATATTTT. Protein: CASSQTGGTSGNTIYF.

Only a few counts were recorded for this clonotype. CDR3 in DNA: TGCGCCAGCAGCTCGACTAGCGGGCCGAACACCGGGGAGCTGTTTTTT. Its translation: CASSSTSGPNTGELFF. The V gene is TRBV5-1, the J gene TRBJ2-2; 10 bases align to TRBD2. Germline values: CDR1 SGHRS, CDR2 YFSETQ. V lost 3 bases, J lost 0 bases, and 2 bases stayed unmatched. This CDR3 comprises 16 residues. Drawing the rest from reference TRBV5-1 and TRBJ2-2, the complete variable domain is KAGVTQTPRYLIKTRGQQVTLSCSPISGHRSVSWYQQTPGQGLQFLFEYFSETQRNKGNFPGRFSGRQFSNSRSEMNVSTLELGDSALYLCASSSTSGPNTGELFFGEGSRLTVL.

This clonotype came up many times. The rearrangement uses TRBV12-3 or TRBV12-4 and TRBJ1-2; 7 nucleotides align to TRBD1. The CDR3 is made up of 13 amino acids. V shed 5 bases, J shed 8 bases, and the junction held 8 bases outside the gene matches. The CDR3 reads CASSRRTGEGYTF. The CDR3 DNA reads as TGTGCCAGCAGTCGCCGGACAGGAGAGGGCTACACCTTC.

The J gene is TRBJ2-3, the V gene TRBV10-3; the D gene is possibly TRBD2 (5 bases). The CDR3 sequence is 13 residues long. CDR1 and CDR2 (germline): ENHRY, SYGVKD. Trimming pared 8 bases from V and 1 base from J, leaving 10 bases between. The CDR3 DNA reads TGTGCCATCGGGGAGTACCGCACAGATACGCAGTATTTT. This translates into CAIGEYRTDTQYF.

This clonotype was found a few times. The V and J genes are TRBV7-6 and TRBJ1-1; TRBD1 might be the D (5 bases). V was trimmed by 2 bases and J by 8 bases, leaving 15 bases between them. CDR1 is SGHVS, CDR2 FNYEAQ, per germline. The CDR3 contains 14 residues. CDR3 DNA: TGTGCCAGCAGCTTAAACGGGGACCTAAAGGAAGCTTTCTTT. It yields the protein CASSLNGDLKEAFF.

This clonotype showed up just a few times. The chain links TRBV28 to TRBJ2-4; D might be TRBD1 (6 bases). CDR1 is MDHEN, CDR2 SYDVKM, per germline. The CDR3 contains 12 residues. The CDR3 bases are TGTGCTACAGGGACCGCCAAAAACATTCAGTACTTC. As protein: CATGTAKNIQYF.

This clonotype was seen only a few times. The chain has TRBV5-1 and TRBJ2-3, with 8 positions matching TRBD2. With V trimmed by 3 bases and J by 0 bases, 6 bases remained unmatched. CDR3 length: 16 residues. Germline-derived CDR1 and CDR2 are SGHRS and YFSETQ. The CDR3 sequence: CASSSRPSGSTDTQYF. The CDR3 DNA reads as TGCGCCAGCAGCTCGCGGCCTAGCGGGAGCACAGATACGCAGTATTTT. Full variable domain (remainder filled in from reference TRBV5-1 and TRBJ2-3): KAGVTQTPRYLIKTRGQQVTLSCSPISGHRSVSWYQQTPGQGLQFLFEYFSETQRNKGNFPGRFSGRQFSNSRSEMNVSTLELGDSALYLCASSSRPSGSTDTQYFGPGTRLTVL.

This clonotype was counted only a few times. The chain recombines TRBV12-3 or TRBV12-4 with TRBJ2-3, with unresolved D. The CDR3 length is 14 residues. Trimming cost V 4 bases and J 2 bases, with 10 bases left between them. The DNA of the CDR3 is TGTGCCAGCAGTTCAGACGGGTTCACAGATACGCAGTATTTT. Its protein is CASSSDGFTDTQYF.